This T cell receptor (beta chain) was captured by sequencing in a study of cytomegalovirus exposure and HLA in healthy donors. Study-wide findings and caveats: In an earlier analysis, productive rearrangement rates for most beta V segments clustered near 87% or 30%. Association of some 18,000 TCR beta sequences with HLA alleles was found at 0.05 false discovery rate in a later analysis.

It was with 60 Vbeta and 13 Jbeta primers that the PCR ran. Profiled with immunoSEQ multiplex PCR; TCRdb holds only in-frame clones, not every one. The sample carries some 130,000 clones, roughly 80% recorded once. The CDR3 consists of 12 residues. V shed 8 bases, J shed 7 bases, and the junction held 3 bases outside the gene matches. The germline V gene has CDR1 LNHDA and CDR2 SQIVND (reference sequence). This clone came up a few times. Its antigen is not identified. The rearrangement uses TRBV19 and TRBJ1-4; the match to TRBD1 covers 8 bases. Material for sequencing was PBMCs. The TCR originated in a man aged 40-50 years in good health and CMV-seronegative. CDR3 in DNA: TGTGCCAGTGGACAGGGAGGTGAAAAACTGTTTTTT. Protein product: CASGQGGEKLFF.